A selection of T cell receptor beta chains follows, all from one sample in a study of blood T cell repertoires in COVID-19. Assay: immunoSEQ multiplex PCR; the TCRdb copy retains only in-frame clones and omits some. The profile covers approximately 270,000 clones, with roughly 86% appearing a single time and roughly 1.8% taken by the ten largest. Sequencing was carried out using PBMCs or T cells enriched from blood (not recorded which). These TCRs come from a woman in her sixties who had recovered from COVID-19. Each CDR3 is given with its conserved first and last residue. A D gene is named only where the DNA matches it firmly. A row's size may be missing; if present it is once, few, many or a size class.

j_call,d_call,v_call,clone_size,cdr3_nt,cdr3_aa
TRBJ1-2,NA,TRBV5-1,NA,TGCGCCAGCAGCCGCGACGGTTCTCAGGGAAAGTACGACTATGGCTACACCTTC,CASSRDGSQGKYDYGYTF
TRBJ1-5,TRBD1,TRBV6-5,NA,TGTGCCAGCCGAGCAGGGGGATATAGCAATCAGCCCCAGCATTTT,CASRAGGYSNQPQHF
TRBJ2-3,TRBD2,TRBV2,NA,TGTGCCAGCGCGGGGGGGCCCGCTAGCACAGATACGCAGTATTTT,CASAGGPASTDTQYF
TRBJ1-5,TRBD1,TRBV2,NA,TGTGCCAGCAGCGGGACAGGGGGGTATCAGCCCCAGCATTTT,CASSGTGGYQPQHF
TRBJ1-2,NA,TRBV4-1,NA,TGCGCCAGCAGCCAAGGCAATCAGGGTGGGGGCTACACCTTC,CASSQGNQGGGYTF
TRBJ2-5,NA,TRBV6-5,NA,TGTGCCAGCATGTCTCGGAGCGGGGAGACCCAGTACTTC,CASMSRSGETQYF
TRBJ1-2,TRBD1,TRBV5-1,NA,TGCGCCAGCAGCTTTAGGACAGGGGGCGACTATGGCTACACCTTC,CASSFRTGGDYGYTF
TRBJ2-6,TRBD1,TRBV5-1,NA,TGCGCCAGCAGCATGACAGGGACTGGGGCCAACGTCCTGACTTTC,CASSMTGTGANVLTF
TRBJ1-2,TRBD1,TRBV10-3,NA,TGTGCCATCAGTGAGTCAACAGGGGCGGGCGGCTACACCTTC,CAISESTGAGGYTF
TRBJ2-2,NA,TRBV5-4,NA,TGTGCCAGCAGCTCCATGTCCGGGGAGCTGTTTTTT,CASSSMSGELFF
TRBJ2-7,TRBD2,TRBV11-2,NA,TGTGCCAGCAGCTTAGTACTGGGGGGGAACGAGCAGTACTTC,CASSLVLGGNEQYF
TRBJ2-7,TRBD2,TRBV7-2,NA,TGTGCCAGCAGCTCGGGACTAGCGGCCTCCTACGAGCAGTACTTC,CASSSGLAASYEQYF
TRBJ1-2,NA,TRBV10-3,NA,TGTGCCACCCGGGGGGTGGACTATGGCTACACCTTC,CATRGVDYGYTF
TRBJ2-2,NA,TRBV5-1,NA,TGCGCCAGCAGGGTCTTGGCAGAGAACACCGGGGAGCTGTTTTTT,CASRVLAENTGELFF
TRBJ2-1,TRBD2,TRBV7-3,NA,TGTGCCAGCAGCTTAGAGCGGGGCTCCTACAATGAGCAGTTCTTC,CASSLERGSYNEQFF
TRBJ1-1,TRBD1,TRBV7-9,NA,TGTGCCAGCAGGGAGGGGGCGATAAGCACTGAAGCTTTCTTT,CASREGAISTEAFF
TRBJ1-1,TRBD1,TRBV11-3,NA,TGTGCCAGCAGCCCACAGGGGTTGGGCACTGAAGCTTTCTTT,CASSPQGLGTEAFF
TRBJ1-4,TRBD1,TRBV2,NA,TGTGCCAGCAAAGACAGGGATGAAAAACTGTTTTTT,CASKDRDEKLFF
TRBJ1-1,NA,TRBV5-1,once,TGCGCCAGCAGCTTACAGGGCTCTGAAGCTTTCTTT,CASSLQGSEAFF
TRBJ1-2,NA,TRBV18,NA,TGTGCCAGCTCAGGCTCGAGGTCCGGCTACACCTTC,CASSGSRSGYTF
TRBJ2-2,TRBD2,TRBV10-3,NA,TGTGCCATCAGTGTAAAAGCGGGAAGAGCGAGTGGGGAGCTGTTTTTT,CAISVKAGRASGELFF
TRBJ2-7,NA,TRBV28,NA,TGTGCCAGCAGTTTTTTTATGCGGAGCTACGAGCAGTACTTC,CASSFFMRSYEQYF
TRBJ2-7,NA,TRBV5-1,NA,TGCGCCAGCAGCCTCTGGGGGGAATTCTACGAGCAGTACTTC,CASSLWGEFYEQYF
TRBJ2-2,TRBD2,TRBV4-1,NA,TGCGCCAGCAGCCCGCCGGGACTAGCGGGAGGGTGGACCGGGGAGCTGTTTTTT,CASSPPGLAGGWTGELFF
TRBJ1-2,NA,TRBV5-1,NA,TGCGCCAGCAGCTTGAACCGCGGAGAAACGGGCTACACCTTC,CASSLNRGETGYTF
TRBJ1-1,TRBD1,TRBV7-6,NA,TGTGCCAGCAGCCCAGAGGACAGGGGGAACACTGAAGCTTTCTTT,CASSPEDRGNTEAFF
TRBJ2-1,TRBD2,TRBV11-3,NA,TGTGCCAGCAGCTCAAAAAGCGGGAGCTCCTACAATGAGCAGTTCTTC,CASSSKSGSSYNEQFF
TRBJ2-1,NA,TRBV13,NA,TGTGCCAGCAGCTTGGGTAGCGGAGCGTACAATGAGCAGTTCTTC,CASSLGSGAYNEQFF
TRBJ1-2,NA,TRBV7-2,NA,TGTGCCAGCAGCTTAGTGGCGGATGGAGGCTACACCTTC,CASSLVADGGYTF
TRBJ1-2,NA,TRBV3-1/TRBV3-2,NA,TGTGCCAGCAGCCACTTGGGCCAAGATAGCTATGGCTACACCTTC,CASSHLGQDSYGYTF